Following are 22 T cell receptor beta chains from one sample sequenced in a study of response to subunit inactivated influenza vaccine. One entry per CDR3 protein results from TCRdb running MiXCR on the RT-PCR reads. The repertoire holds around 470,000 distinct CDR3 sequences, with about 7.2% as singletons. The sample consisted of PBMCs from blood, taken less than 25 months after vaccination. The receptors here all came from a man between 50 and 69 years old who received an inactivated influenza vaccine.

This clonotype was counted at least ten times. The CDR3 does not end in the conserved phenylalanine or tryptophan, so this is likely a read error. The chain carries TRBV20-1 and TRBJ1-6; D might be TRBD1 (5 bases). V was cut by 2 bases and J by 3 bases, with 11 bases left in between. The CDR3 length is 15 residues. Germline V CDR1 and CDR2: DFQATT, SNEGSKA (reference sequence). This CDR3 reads CSARPPDSYNSPLHL. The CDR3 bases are TGCAGTGCTAGACCACCAGACAGCTATAATTCACCCCTCCACCTT.

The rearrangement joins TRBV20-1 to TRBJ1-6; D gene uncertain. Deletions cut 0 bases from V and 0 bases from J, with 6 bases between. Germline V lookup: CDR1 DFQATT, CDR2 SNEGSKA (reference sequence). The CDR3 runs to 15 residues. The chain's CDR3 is CSAREVSSYNSPLHF. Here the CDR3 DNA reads TGCAGTGCTAGAGAAGTCAGCTCCTATAATTCACCCCTCCACTTT.

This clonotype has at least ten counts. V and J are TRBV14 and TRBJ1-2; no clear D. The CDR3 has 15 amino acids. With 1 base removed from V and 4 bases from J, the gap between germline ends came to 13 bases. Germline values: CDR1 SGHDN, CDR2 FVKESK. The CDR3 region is CASSQGRGRGYGYTF. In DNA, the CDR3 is TGTGCCAGCAGCCAAGGGCGGGGAAGAGGCTATGGCTACACCTTC.

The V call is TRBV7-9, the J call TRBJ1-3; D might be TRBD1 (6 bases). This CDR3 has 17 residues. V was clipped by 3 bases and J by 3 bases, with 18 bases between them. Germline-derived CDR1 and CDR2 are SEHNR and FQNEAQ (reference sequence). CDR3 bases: TGTGCCAGCAGCTTTGCCGATTCAGGGGCAAGTGGAAACACCATATATTTT. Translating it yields CASSFADSGASGNTIYF.

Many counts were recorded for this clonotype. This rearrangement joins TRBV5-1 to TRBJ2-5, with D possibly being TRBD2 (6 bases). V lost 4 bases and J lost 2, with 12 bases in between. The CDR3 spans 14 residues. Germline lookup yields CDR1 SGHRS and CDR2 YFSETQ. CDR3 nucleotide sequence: TGCGCCAGCAGCGACTACGGGAGTCAAGAGACCCAGTACTTC. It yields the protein CASSDYGSQETQYF.

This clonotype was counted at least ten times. CDR3 protein: CASSYRDSAYEQYF. The CDR3 DNA follows: TGTGCCAGCAGTTACCGGGACTCCGCCTACGAGCAGTACTTC. The rearrangement joins TRBV6-2 or TRBV6-3 to TRBJ2-7; possibly TRBD2 for D (6 bases). Germline CDR1 MNHEY, CDR2 SVGEGT. This CDR3 region has 14 residues. The V gene lost 2 bases and the J gene lost 2 bases, with 10 bases spanning the gap.

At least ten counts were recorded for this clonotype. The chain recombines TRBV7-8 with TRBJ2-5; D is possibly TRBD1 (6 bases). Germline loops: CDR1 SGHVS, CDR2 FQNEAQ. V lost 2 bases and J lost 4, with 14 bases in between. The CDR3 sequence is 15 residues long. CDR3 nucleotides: TGTGCCAGCAGCTTAACTGCACAGGGCGTAGAGACCCAGTACTTC. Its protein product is CASSLTAQGVETQYF.

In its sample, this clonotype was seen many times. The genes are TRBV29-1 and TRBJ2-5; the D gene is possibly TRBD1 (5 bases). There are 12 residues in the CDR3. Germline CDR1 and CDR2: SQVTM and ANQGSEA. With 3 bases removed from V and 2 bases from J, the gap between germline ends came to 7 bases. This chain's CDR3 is CSVDAGQETQYF. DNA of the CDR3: TGCAGCGTTGACGCAGGGCAAGAGACCCAGTACTTC.

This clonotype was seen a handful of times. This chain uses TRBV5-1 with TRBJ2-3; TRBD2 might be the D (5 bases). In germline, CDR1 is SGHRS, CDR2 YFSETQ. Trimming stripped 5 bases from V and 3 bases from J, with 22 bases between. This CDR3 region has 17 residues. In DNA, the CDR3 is TGCGCCAGCAGACTAGAACCGGGGTCGGGCAGAACAGATACGCAGTATTTT. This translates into CASRLEPGSGRTDTQYF.

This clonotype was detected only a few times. This chain's CDR3 is CASSESGWTEAFF. CDR3 in DNA: TGCGCCAGCAGTGAGTCGGGGTGGACTGAAGCTTTCTTT. The V gene is TRBV10-2, the J gene TRBJ1-1, with D uncertain. Trimming removed 0 bases at V and 5 bases at J, with 7 bases between. Germline CDR1 and CDR2: WSHSY and SAAADI. This CDR3 contains 13 residues.

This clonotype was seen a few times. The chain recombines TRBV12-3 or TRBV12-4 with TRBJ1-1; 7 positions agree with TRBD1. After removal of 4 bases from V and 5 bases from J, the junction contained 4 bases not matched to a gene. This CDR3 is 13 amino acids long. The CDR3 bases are TGTGCCAGCAGTTACACAGGGGATACTGAAGCTTTCTTT. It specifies CASSYTGDTEAFF.

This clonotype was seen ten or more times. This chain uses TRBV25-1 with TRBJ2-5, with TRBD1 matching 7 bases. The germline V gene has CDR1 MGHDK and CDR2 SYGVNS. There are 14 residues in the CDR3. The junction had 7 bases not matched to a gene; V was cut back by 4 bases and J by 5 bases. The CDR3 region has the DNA TGTGCCAGCAGTGGTCGACAGGGAAGGGAGACCCAGTACTTC. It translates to CASSGRQGRETQYF.

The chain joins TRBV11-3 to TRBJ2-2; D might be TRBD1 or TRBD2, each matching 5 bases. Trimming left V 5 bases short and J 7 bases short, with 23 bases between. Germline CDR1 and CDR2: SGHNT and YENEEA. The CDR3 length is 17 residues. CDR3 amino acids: CASSPTGSPRGVGELFF. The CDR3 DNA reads TGTGCCAGCAGCCCGACGGGATCTCCTCGGGGCGTCGGGGAGCTGTTTTTT. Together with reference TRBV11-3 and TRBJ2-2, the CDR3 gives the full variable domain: EAGVVQSPRYKIIEKKQPVAFWCNPISGHNTLYWYLQNLGQGPELLIRYENEEAVDDSQLPKDRFSAERLKGVDSTLKIQPAELGDSAVYLCASSPTGSPRGVGELFFGEGSRLTVL.

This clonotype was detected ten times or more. The DNA for the CDR3 is TGTGCCAGCAGCCCTAGCGGAGATCAGCCCCAGCATTTT. Its translation: CASSPSGDQPQHF. This chain uses TRBV18 with TRBJ1-5; no definite D call. Germline assignment: CDR1 KGHSH and CDR2 LQKENI. The CDR3 covers 13 residues. The V gene lost 8 bases and the J gene lost 5 bases, with 13 bases spanning the gap. The full variable domain, rest sourced from reference TRBV18 and TRBJ1-5, is NAGVMQNPRHLVRRRGQEARLRCSPMKGHSHVYWYRQLPEEGLKFMVYLQKENIIDESGMPKERFSAEFPKEGPSILRIQQVVRGDSAAYFCASSPSGDQPQHFGDGTRLSIL.

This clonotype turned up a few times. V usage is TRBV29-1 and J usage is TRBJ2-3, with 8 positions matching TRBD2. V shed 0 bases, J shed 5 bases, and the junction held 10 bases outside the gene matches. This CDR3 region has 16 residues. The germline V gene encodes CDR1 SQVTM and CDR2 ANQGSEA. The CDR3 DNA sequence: TGCAGCGTTGAAGATCCCGGAGCGGGGGCGGGAGATACGCAGTATTTT. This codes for CSVEDPGAGAGDTQYF.

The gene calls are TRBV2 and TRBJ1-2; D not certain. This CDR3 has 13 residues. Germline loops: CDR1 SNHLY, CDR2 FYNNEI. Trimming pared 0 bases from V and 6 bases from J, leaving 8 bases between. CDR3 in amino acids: CASSEARQDGYTF. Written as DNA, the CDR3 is TGTGCCAGCAGTGAAGCGCGTCAGGATGGCTACACCTTC.

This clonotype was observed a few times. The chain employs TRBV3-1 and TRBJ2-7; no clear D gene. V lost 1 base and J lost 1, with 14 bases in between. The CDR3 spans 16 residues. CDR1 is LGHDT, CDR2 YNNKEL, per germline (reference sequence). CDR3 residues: CASSQVLRSGSYEQYF. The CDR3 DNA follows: TGTGCCAGCAGCCAAGTACTTCGTAGTGGATCCTACGAGCAGTACTTC.

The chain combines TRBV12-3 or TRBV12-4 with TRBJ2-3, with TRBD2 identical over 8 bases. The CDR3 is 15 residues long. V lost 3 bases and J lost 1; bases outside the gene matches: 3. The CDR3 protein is CASSFGRAGTDTQYF. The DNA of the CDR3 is TGTGCCAGCAGTTTCGGGAGGGCCGGCACAGATACGCAGTATTTT.

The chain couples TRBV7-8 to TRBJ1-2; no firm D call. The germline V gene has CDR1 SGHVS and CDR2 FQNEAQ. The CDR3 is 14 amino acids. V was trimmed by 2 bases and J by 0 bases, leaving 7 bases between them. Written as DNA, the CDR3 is TGTGCCAGCAGCTTACGGGAGACTAACTATGGCTACACCTTC. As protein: CASSLRETNYGYTF.

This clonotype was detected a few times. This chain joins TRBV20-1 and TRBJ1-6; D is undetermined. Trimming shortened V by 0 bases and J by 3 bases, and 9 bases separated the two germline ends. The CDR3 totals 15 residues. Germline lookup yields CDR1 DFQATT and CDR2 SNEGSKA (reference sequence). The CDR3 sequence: CSARDRKHYNSPLHF. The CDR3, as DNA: TGCAGTGCTAGAGACAGGAAACACTATAATTCACCCCTCCACTTT.

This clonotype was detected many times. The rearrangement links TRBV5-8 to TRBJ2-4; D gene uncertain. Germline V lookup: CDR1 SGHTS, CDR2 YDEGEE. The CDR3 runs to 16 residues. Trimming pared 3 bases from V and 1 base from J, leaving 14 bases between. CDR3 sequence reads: CASSSAIYGAKNIQYF. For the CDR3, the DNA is TGTGCCAGCAGCTCTGCGATATACGGGGCCAAAAACATTCAGTACTTC.

CDR3 sequence reads: CASSYRDRVYEQYF. The CDR3 DNA reads TGTGCCAGCAGCTACCGGGACAGGGTCTACGAGCAGTACTTC. This chain links TRBV7-6 with TRBJ2-7, with 9 bases lining up with TRBD1. J lost 3 bases, V lost 4 bases, and 4 bases had no gene match. CDR3 size: 14 residues. Germline V gives CDR1 SGHVS, CDR2 FNYEAQ.